Reported below is one T cell receptor beta chain. Running of the assay took place at deep level. Sequencing was performed with immunoSEQ multiplex PCR; in TCRdb, only in-frame clones are kept and a portion is missing. The sample includes millions of clones, more than 80% of them seen just once. Germline CDR1 reads MNHEY; CDR2 reads SVGAGI. The CDR3 is made up of 15 amino acids. With V trimmed by 4 bases and J by 5 bases, 5 bases remained unmatched. These data are taken from a study of shared clonotypes between healthy human individuals. The origin of this receptor is a man aged 18 to 29 in good health. Specimen: naive CD4+ T cells sorted from blood. Subset given: CD45RA+ positively selected. The chain uses TRBV6-5 and TRBJ1-6, with TRBD1 matching 7 bases. CDR3 DNA: TGTGCCAGCAGTTCCGGGACAGTCGATAATTCACCCCTCCACTTT. Translating gives CASSSGTVDNSPLHF.